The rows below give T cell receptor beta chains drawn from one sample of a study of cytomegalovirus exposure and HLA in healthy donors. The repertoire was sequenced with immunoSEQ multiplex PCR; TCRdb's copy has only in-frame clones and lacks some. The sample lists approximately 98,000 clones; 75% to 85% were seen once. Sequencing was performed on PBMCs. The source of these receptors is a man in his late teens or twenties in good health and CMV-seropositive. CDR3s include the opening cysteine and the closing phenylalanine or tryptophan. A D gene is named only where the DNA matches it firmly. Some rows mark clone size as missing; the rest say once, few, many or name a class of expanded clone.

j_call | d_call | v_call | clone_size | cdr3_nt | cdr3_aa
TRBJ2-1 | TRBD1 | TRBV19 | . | TGTGCCAGTAGTGCCGGACAGGCAGGTGAGCAGTTCTTC | CASSAGQAGEQFF
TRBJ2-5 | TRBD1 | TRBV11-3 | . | TGTGCCAGCAGCTTAGGACAGGGCGTGGAGACCCAGTACTTC | CASSLGQGVETQYF
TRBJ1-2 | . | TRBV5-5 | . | TGTGCCAGCAGCCATTGGACTGATAGCTATGGCTACACCTTC | CASSHWTDSYGYTF
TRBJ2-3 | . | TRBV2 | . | TGTGCCAGCAGTGAAGCGGGGGGGCCCCCAGATACGCAGTATTTT | CASSEAGGPPDTQYF
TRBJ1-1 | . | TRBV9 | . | TGTGCCAGCAGCAGGACTGGGGGGGAAGCTTTCTTT | CASSRTGGEAFF
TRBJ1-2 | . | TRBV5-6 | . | TGTGCCAGCAGCTTGAAACAGGCGAACTATGGCTACACCTTC | CASSLKQANYGYTF
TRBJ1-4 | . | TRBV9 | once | TGTGCCAGCAGCGTAGGGTATCGGGAAAAACTGTTTTTT | CASSVGYREKLFF
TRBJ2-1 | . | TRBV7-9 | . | TGTGCCAGCAGCTTAGGACAATACAATGAGCAGTTCTTC | CASSLGQYNEQFF
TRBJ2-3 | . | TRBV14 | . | TGTGCCAGCAGCCAACCTAGCGGTGGGGGGGCCACAGATACGCAGTATTTT | CASSQPSGGGATDTQYF
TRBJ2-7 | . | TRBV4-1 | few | TGCGCCAGCAGCCCTCCGGGAAAGGACTACGAGCAGTACTTC | CASSPPGKDYEQYF
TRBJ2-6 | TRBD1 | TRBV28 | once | TGTGCCAGCAGGATTAGTGGGCAGGGGGCTTCTGGGGCCAACGTCCTGACTTTC | CASRISGQGASGANVLTF
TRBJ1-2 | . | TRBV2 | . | TGTGCCAGCAGTGATCGGTATGGCTACACCTTC | CASSDRYGYTF
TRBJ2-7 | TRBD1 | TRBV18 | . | TGTGCCAGCTCACTTCCGGGACAGAGAGCCTACGAGCAGTACTTC | CASSLPGQRAYEQYF
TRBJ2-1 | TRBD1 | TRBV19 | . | TGTGCCAGTAGACCTCTTGGGGACAGGGGGGCCTACAATGAGCAGTTCTTC | CASRPLGDRGAYNEQFF